This TCR beta chain stems from a study of blood T cell repertoires in COVID-19. The sample holds a few counts of this clone. Clones were sequenced by immunoSEQ multiplex PCR, and TCRdb holds only the in-frame ones, with some missing. Among about 310,000 clones, roughly 84% were seen once, and the ten largest hold 1%. Between the trimmed V and J ends, which lost 1 base and 7 bases, there was a span of 7 bases. The CDR3 is 13 residues long. The germline V gene has CDR1 SGHAT and CDR2 FQNNGV. The sequence was collected from a man aged 50 or older with active or convalescent COVID-19. Sequencing was done on a sample of peripheral blood. The chain joins TRBV11-2 to TRBJ2-2; D remains ambiguous. CDR3 region: CASSLGAFGELFF. In nucleotides, the CDR3 is TGTGCCAGCAGCTTAGGGGCTTTCGGGGAGCTGTTTTTT.